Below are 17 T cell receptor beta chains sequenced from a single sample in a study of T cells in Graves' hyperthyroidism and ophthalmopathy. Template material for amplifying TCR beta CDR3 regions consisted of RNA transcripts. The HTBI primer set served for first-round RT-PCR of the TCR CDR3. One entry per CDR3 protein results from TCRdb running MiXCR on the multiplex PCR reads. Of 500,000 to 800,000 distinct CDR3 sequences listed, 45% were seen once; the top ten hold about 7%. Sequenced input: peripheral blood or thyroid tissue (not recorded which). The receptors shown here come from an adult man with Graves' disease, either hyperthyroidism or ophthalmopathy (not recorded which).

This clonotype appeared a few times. The CDR3 loop is CASSAFRGETGNTIYF. CDR3 DNA sequence: TGTGCCAGCAGTGCGTTCCGGGGAGAAACTGGAAACACCATATATTTT. This chain links TRBV2 with TRBJ1-3; D gene ambiguous. The CDR3 runs to 16 residues. V lost 4 bases and J 2 bases, leaving 15 bases between the germline ends. Germline V gives CDR1 SNHLY, CDR2 FYNNEI.

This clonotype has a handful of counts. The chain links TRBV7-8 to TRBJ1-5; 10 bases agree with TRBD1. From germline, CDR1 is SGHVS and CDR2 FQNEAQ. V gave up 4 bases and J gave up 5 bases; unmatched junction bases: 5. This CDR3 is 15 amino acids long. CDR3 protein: CASSSDRGRDQPQHF. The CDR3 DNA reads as TGTGCCAGCAGCTCAGACAGGGGGCGAGATCAGCCCCAGCATTTT.

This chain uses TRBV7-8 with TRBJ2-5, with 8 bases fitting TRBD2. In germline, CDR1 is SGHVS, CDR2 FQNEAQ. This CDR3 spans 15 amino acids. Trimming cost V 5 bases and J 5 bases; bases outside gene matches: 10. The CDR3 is CASSPTGGAVETQYF. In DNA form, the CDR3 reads TGTGCCAGCAGCCCGACCGGGGGGGCAGTGGAGACCCAGTACTTC.

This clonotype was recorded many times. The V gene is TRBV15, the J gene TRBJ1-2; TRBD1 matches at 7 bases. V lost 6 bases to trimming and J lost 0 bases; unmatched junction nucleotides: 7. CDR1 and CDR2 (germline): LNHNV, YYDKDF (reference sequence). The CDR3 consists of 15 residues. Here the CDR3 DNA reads TGTGCCACCAGTCAGCAGGGGGACCCTAACTATGGCTACACCTTC. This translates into CATSQQGDPNYGYTF.

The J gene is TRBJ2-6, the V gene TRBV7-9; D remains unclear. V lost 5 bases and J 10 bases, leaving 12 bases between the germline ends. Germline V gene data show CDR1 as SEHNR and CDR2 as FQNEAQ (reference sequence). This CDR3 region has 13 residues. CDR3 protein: CASSQGSANVLTF. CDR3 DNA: TGTGCCAGCAGCCAAGGTTCGGCTAACGTCCTGACTTTC. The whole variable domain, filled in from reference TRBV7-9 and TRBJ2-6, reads DTGVSQNPRHKITKRGQNVTFRCDPISEHNRLYWYRQTLGQGPEFLTYFQNEAQLEKSRLLSDRFSAERPKGSFSTLEIQRTEQGDSAMYLCASSQGSANVLTFGAGSRLTVL.

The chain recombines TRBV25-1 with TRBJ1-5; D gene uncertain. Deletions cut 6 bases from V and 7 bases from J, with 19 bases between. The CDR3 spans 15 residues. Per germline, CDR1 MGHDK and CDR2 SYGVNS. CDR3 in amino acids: CASSLGSSAAQPQHF. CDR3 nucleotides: TGTGCCAGCAGCTTGGGGTCTTCGGCGGCCCAGCCCCAGCATTTT.

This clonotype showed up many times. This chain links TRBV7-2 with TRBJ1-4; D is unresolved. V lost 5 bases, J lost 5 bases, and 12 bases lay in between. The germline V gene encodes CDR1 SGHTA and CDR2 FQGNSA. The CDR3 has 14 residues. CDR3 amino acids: CASSPIRGNEKLFF. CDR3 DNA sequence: TGTGCCAGCAGCCCAATCAGAGGGAATGAAAAACTGTTTTTT.

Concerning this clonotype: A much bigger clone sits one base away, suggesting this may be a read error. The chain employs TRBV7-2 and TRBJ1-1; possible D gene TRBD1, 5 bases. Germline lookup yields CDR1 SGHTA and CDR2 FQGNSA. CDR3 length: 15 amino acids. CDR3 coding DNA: TGTGCCAGCAGCTTCACCAGGGTGGTCGGCACTGAAACTTTCTTT. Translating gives CASSFTRVVGTETFF.

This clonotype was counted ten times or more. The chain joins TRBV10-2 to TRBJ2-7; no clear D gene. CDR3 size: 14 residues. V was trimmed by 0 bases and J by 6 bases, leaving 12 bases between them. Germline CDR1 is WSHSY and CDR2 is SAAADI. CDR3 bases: TGCGCCAGCAGTGAGTCTTTCACCCCCCTCGAGCAGTACTTC. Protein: CASSESFTPLEQYF.

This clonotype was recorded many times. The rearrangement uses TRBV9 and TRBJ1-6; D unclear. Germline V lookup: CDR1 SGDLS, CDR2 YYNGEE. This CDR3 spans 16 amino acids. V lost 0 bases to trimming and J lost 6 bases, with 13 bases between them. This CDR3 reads CASSVGPDAVNSPLHF. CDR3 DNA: TGTGCCAGCAGCGTAGGCCCTGACGCTGTTAATTCACCCCTCCACTTT.

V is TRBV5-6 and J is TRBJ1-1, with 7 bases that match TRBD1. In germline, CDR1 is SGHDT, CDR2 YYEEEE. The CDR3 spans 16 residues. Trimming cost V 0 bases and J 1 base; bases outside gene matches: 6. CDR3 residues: CASSLARDRWNTEAFF. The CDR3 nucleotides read TGTGCCAGCAGCTTGGCCCGGGACAGATGGAACACTGAAGCTTTCTTT.

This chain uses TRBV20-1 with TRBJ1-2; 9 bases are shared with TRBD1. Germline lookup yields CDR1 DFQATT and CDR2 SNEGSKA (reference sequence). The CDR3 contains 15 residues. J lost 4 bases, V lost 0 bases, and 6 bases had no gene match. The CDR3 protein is CSARDPGTGSYGYTF. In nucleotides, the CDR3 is TGCAGTGCTAGAGACCCCGGGACAGGGAGCTATGGCTACACCTTC.

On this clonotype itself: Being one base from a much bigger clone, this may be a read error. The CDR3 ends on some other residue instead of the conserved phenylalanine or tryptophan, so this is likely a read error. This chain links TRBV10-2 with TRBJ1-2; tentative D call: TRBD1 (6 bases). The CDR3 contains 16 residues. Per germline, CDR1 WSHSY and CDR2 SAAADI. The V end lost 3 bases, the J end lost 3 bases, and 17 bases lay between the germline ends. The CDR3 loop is CASSDDRTELYYGYTL. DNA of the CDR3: TGCGCCAGCAGTGACGACAGGACAGAACTCTACTATGGCTACACCCTC.

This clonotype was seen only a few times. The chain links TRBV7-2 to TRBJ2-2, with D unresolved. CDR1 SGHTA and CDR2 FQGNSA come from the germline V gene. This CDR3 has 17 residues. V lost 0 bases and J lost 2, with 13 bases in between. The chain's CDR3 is CASSLAGGWDNTGELFF. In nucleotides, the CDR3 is TGTGCCAGCAGCTTAGCTGGTGGTTGGGATAACACCGGGGAGCTGTTTTTT.

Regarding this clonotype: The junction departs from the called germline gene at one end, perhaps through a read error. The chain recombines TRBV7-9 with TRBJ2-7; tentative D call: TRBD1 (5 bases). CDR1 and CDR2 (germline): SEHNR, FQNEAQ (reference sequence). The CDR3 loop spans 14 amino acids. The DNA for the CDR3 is TGCGCCAGCAGCACCCAGCAGGGAACCTACGAGCAGTACTTC. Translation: CASSTQQGTYEQYF.

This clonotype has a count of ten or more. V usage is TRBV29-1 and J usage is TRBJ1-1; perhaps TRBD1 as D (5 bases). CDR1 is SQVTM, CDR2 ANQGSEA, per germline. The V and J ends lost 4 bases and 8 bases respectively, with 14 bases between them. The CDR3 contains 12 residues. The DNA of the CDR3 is TGCAGCGTTGGTCAGGGAGGGGTGGAAGCTTTCTTT. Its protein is CSVGQGGVEAFF.

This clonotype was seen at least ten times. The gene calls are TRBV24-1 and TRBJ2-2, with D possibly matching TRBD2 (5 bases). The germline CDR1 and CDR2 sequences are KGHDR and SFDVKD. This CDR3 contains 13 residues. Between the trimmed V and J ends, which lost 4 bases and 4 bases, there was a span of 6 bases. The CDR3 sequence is CATSDRGTGELFF. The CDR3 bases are TGTGCCACCAGTGACCGGGGCACCGGGGAGCTGTTTTTT.